In this sample, the clone carrying this T cell receptor beta chain turned up a few times. One entry per CDR3 protein results from TCRdb running MiXCR on the 5' RACE reads. The table has roughly 400,000 distinct CDR3 sequences, roughly 17% seen once. The CDR3 totals 15 residues. Germline V gene sequence: CDR1 SGHTA, CDR2 FQGNSA. V dropped 5 bases and J dropped 5; count of bases not matched to a gene: 6. This entry is derived from a study of T-cell memory formation after mild COVID-19. Sequencing was performed on PBMCs or a T cell subset sorted from them (not recorded which). The chain employs TRBV7-2 and TRBJ1-6; 7 bases map to TRBD1. This sequence originates from a man in his late teens or twenties who had mild COVID-19 (a few samples of this study predate the infection). Cell type and time point are not known. As DNA, the CDR3 is TGTGCCAGCAGCCTCAACAGGGGAGATAATTCACCCCTCCACTTT. Translated, it gives CASSLNRGDNSPLHF.